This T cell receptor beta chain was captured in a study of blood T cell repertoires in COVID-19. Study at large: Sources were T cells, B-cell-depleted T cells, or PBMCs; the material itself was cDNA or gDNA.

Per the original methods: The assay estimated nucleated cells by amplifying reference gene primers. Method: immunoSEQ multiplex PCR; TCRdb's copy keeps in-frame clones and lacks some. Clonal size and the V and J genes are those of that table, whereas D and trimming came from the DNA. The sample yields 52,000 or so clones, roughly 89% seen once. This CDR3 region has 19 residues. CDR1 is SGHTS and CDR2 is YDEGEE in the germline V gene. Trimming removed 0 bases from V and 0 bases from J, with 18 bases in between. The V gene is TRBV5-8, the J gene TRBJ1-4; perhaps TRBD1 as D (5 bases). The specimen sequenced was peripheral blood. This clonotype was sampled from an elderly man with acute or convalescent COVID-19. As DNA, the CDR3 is TGTGCCAGCAGCTTGGCCCTTCGGGGGACTGTGGCAACTAATGAAAAACTGTTTTTT. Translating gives CASSLALRGTVATNEKLFF.